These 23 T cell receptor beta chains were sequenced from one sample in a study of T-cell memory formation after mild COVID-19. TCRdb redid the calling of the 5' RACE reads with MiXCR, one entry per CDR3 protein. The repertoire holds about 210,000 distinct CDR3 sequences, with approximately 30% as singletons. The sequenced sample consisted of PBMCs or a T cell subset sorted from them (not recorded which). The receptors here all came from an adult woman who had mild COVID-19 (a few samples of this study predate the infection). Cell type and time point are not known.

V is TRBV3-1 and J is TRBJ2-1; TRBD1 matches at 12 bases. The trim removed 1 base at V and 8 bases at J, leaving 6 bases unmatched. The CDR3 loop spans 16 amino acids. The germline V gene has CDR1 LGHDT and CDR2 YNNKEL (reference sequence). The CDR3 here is CASSQGQGQGAHEQFF. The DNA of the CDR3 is TGTGCCAGCAGCCAAGGCCAGGGACAGGGGGCCCATGAGCAGTTCTTC.

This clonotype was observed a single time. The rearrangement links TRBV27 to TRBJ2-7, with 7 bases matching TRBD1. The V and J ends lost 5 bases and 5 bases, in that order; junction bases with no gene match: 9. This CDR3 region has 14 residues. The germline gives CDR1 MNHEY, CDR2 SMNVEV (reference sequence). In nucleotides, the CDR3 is TGTGCCAGCAGTCTACTGGACAGGTCGGACGAGCAGTACTTC. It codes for CASSLLDRSDEQYF.

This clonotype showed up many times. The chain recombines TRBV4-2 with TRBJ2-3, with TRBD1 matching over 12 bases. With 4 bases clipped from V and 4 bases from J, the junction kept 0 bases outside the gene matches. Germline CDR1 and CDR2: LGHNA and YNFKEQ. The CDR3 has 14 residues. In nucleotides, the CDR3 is TGTGCCAGCAGCCGGGACAGGGGGCCAGATACGCAGTATTTT. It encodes CASSRDRGPDTQYF.

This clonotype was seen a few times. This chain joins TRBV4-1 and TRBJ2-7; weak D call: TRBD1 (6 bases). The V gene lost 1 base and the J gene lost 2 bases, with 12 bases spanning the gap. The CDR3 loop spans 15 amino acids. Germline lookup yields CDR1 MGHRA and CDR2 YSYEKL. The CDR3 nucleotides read TGCGCCAGCAGCCAAGCAGGGGACCCTGCCTACGAGCAGTACTTC. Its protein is CASSQAGDPAYEQYF.

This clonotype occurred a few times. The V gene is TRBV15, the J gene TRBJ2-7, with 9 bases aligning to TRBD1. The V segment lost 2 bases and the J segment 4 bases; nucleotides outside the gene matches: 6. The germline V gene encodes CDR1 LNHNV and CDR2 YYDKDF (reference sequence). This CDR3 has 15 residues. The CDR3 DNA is TGTGCCACCAGCAGAACCGGGACAGGGCTTTACGAGCAGTACTTC. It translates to CATSRTGTGLYEQYF.

The CDR3 bases are TGTGCCAGCAGTGAAAGTAGGGACCAGCCCCAGCATTTT. It encodes CASSESRDQPQHF. The chain carries TRBV6-1 and TRBJ1-5, with D maybe TRBD1 (5 bases). This CDR3 is 13 amino acids long. The V end lost 2 bases, the J end lost 7 bases, and 9 bases lay between the germline ends. CDR1 is MNHNS and CDR2 is SASEGT in the germline V gene.

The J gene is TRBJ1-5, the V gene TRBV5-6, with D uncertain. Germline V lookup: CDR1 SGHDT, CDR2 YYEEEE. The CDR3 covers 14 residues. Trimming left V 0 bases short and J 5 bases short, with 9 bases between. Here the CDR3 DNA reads TGTGCCAGCAGCTTGGCGGTGGGTGATCAGCCCCAGCATTTT. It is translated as CASSLAVGDQPQHF.

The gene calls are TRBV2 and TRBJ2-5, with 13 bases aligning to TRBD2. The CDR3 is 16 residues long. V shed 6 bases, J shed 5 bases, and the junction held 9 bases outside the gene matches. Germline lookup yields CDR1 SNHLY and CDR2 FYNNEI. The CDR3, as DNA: TGTGCCAGCAGCCTATTCGGGACTAGCGGGGCTGAGACCCAGTACTTC. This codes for CASSLFGTSGAETQYF.

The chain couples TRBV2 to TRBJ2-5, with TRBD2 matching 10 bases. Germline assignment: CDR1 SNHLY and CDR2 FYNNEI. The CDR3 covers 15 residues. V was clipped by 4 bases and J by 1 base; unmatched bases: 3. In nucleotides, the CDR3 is TGTGCCAGCAGTGTACTAGCGGGGCCCCAAGAGACCCAGTACTTC. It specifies CASSVLAGPQETQYF.

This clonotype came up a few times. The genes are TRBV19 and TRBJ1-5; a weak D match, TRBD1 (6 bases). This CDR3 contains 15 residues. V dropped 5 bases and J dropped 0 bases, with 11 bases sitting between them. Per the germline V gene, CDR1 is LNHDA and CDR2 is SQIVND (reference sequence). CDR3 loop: CASSRTVYSNQPQHF. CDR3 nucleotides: TGTGCCAGTAGTCGGACAGTTTATAGCAATCAGCCCCAGCATTTT. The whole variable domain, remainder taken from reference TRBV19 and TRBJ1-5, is DGGITQSPKYLFRKEGQNVTLSCEQNLNHDAMYWYRQDPGQGLRLIYYSQIVNDFQKGDIAEGYSVSREKKESFPLTVTSAQKNPTAFYLCASSRTVYSNQPQHFGDGTRLSIL.

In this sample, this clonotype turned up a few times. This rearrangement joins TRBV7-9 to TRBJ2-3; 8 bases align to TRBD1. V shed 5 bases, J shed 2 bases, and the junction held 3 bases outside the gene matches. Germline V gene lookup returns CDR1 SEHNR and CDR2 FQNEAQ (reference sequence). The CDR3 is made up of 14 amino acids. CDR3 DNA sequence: TGTGCCAGCAGCCCGGGACAGGTCACAGATACGCAGTATTTT. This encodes CASSPGQVTDTQYF.

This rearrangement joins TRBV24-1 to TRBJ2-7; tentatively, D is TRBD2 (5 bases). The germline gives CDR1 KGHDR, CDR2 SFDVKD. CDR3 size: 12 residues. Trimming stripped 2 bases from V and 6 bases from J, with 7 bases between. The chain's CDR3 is CATSDSEGEQYF. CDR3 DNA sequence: TGTGCCACCAGTGATTCAGAGGGCGAGCAGTACTTC.

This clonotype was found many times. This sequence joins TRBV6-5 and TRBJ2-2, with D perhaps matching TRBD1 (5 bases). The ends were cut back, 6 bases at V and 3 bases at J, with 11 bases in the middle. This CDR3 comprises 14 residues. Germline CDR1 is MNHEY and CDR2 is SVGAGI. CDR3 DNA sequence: TGTGCCAGCAGCCCACCAGGGTACACCGGGGAGCTGTTTTTT. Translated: CASSPPGYTGELFF.

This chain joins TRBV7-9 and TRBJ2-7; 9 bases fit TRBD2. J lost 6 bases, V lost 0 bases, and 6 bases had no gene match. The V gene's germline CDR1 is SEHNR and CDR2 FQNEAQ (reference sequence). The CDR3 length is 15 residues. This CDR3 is CASSLAGSGSLEQYF. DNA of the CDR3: TGTGCCAGCAGCTTAGCGGGTAGCGGGAGTCTCGAGCAGTACTTC.

The CDR3 nucleotides read TGTGCCAGCAGCTTAGAGGGTAGCGGGGGTTACACCGGGGAGCTGTTTTTT. Translation gives CASSLEGSGGYTGELFF. This chain links TRBV7-8 with TRBJ2-2, with 9 bases that match TRBD2. After removal of 1 base from V and 3 bases from J, the junction contained 6 bases not matched to a gene. CDR3 size: 17 residues. CDR1 and CDR2 from the germline V gene are SGHVS and FQNEAQ.

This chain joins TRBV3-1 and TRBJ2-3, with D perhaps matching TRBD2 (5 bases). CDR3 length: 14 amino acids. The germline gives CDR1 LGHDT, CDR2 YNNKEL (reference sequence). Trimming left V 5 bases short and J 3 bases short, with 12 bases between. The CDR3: CASSEYGITDTQYF. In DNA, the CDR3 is TGTGCCAGCAGCGAGTACGGGATAACAGATACGCAGTATTTT.

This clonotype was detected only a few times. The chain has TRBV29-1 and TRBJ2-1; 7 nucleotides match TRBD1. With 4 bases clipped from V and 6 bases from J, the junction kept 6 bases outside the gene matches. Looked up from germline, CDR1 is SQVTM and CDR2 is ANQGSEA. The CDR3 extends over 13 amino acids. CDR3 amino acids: CSVVRGPGNEQFF. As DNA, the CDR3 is TGCAGCGTTGTTAGGGGGCCAGGCAATGAGCAGTTCTTC.

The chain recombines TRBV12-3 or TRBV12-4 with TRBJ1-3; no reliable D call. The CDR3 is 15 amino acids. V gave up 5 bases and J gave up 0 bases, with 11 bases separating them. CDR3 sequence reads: CASSPQVVSGNTIYF. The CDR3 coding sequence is TGTGCCAGCAGTCCTCAGGTCGTCTCTGGAAACACCATATATTTT.

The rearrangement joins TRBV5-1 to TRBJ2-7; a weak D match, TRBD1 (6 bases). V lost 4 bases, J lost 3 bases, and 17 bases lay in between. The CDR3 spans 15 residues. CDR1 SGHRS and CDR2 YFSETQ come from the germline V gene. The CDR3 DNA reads TGCGCCAGCAGCCCGGAAGGGGGACGGCGCTACGAGCAGTACTTC. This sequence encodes CASSPEGGRRYEQYF.

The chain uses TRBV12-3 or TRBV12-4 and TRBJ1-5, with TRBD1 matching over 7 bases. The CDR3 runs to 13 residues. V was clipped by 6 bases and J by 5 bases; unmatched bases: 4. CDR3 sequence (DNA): TGTGCCAGCAGAGGACAGGACCATCAGCCCCAGCATTTT. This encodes CASRGQDHQPQHF.

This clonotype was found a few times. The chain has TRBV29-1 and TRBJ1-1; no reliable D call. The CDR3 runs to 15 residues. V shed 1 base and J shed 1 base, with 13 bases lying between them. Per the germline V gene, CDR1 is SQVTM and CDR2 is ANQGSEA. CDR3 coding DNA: TGCAGCGTTGAAGCTTATCGGAGAACGAACACTGAAGCTTTCTTT. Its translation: CSVEAYRRTNTEAFF.

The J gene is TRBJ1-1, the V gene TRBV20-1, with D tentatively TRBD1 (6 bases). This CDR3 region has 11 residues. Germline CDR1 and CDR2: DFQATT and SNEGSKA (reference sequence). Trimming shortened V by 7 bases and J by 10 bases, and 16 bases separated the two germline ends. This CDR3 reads CSVSRGGGAFF. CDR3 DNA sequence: TGCAGTGTTTCGAGAGGGGGGGGAGCTTTCTTT.

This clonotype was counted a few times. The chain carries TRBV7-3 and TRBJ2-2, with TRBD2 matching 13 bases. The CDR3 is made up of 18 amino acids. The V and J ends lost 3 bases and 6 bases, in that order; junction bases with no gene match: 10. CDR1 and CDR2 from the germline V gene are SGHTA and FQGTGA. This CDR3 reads CASSLGTSGIRGAGELFF. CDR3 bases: TGTGCCAGCAGCTTGGGGACTAGCGGGATACGAGGCGCCGGGGAGCTGTTTTTT.